Listed below are T cell receptor beta chains from one sample, sequenced in a study of Ad26.COV2.S vaccination and SARS-CoV-2 variants. The protocol was immunoSEQ multiplex PCR, while the TCRdb copy is restricted to in-frame clones and leaves out a portion. Here the sample spans some 340,000 clones, 70% to 90% being singletons. Sequenced material: peripheral blood, taken in a trial of Ad26.COV2.S vaccine versus placebo. The receptor source for this set is a person between 18 and 65 years old who received the Ad26.COV2.S COVID-19 vaccine or a placebo. CDR3s include the opening cysteine and the closing phenylalanine or tryptophan. D genes are given only for firm matches. Size tells how often a clone was seen (once, few, many) or the class of an expanded clone, and some rows leave it out.

j_gene: TRBJ1-5
abundance: .
v_gene: TRBV2
d_gene: TRBD1
CDR3aa: CASSVGQGFNQPQHF
CDR3nt: TGTGCCAGCAGTGTCGGACAGGGATTCAATCAGCCCCAGCATTTT

j_gene: TRBJ1-3
abundance: .
v_gene: TRBV18
d_gene: .
CDR3aa: CASSPPGTAGNTIYF
CDR3nt: TGTGCCAGCTCACCTCCCGGGACGGCTGGAAACACCATATATTTT

j_gene: TRBJ1-2
abundance: few
v_gene: TRBV9
d_gene: .
CDR3aa: CASRGGTLGTYGYTF
CDR3nt: TGTGCCAGCAGAGGGGGGACACTGGGGACCTATGGCTACACCTTC

j_gene: TRBJ1-2
abundance: .
v_gene: TRBV5-1
d_gene: TRBD1
CDR3aa: CASSPDRASGYTF
CDR3nt: TGCGCCAGCAGCCCGGACAGGGCCTCTGGCTACACCTTC

j_gene: TRBJ1-4
abundance: .
v_gene: TRBV3-1/TRBV3-2
d_gene: .
CDR3aa: CASSQRTTYEKLFF
CDR3nt: TGTGCCAGCAGCCAACGGACAACATATGAAAAACTGTTTTTT

j_gene: TRBJ1-2
abundance: .
v_gene: TRBV5-4
d_gene: .
CDR3aa: CASSLEVGQLYGYTF
CDR3nt: TGTGCCAGCAGCTTGGAGGTAGGACAGCTCTATGGCTACACCTTC

j_gene: TRBJ2-3
abundance: .
v_gene: TRBV3-1/TRBV3-2
d_gene: TRBD1
CDR3aa: CASSRWDRNTDTQYF
CDR3nt: TGTGCCAGCAGCCGATGGGACAGAAATACAGATACGCAGTATTTT

j_gene: TRBJ1-3
abundance: .
v_gene: TRBV18
d_gene: .
CDR3aa: CASSGMTGNTIYF
CDR3nt: TGTGCCAGCTCTGGTATGACTGGAAACACCATATATTTT

j_gene: TRBJ2-7
abundance: .
v_gene: TRBV3-1/TRBV3-2
d_gene: .
CDR3aa: CASSLRAVGSSYEQYF
CDR3nt: TGTGCCAGCAGCCTCCGGGCAGTGGGGAGCTCCTACGAGCAGTACTTC

j_gene: TRBJ2-7
abundance: .
v_gene: TRBV7-9
d_gene: .
CDR3aa: CASSLEDVSYEQYF
CDR3nt: TGTGCCAGCAGCTTAGAGGACGTCTCCTACGAGCAGTACTTC

j_gene: TRBJ1-1
abundance: .
v_gene: TRBV10-1
d_gene: .
CDR3aa: CASSEQTRGLTEAFF
CDR3nt: TGCGCCAGCAGTGAACAGACACGGGGGTTGACTGAAGCTTTCTTT

j_gene: TRBJ2-2
abundance: .
v_gene: TRBV6-2/TRBV6-3
d_gene: TRBD2
CDR3aa: CASTPGLAGGRGGELFF
CDR3nt: TGTGCCAGCACCCCGGGACTAGCGGGGGGGCGAGGCGGGGAGCTGTTTTTT

j_gene: TRBJ2-1
abundance: .
v_gene: TRBV24-1
d_gene: .
CDR3aa: CATGGRDEQFF
CDR3nt: TGTGCCACCGGTGGTCGGGATGAGCAGTTCTTC

j_gene: TRBJ1-2
abundance: once
v_gene: TRBV5-1
d_gene: .
CDR3aa: CASRLDSFYGYTF
CDR3nt: TGCGCCAGCAGGCTGGACAGTTTCTATGGCTACACCTTC

j_gene: TRBJ1-6
abundance: .
v_gene: TRBV18
d_gene: TRBD1
CDR3aa: CASSPGQGTLSPLHF
CDR3nt: TGTGCCAGCTCGCCCGGACAGGGTACCCTTTCACCCCTCCACTTT

j_gene: TRBJ2-1
abundance: .
v_gene: TRBV5-1
d_gene: .
CDR3aa: CASLVGPGRNSYNEQFF
CDR3nt: TGCGCCAGCCTAGTGGGACCAGGACGAAACTCCTACAATGAGCAGTTCTTC

j_gene: TRBJ2-6
abundance: .
v_gene: TRBV30
d_gene: TRBD2
CDR3aa: CAWSPRRGVVTGANVLTF
CDR3nt: TGTGCCTGGAGCCCCCGGCGGGGGGTGGTGACTGGGGCCAACGTCCTGACTTTC

j_gene: TRBJ1-2
abundance: .
v_gene: TRBV4-3
d_gene: .
CDR3aa: CASSHPGTESNYGYTF
CDR3nt: TGCGCCAGCAGCCATCCAGGGACCGAAAGTAACTATGGCTACACCTTC

j_gene: TRBJ1-6
abundance: .
v_gene: TRBV27
d_gene: .
CDR3aa: CASSSRYRANLGAYNSPLHF
CDR3nt: TGTGCCAGCAGTTCTAGGTACAGGGCAAATTTAGGCGCTTATAATTCACCCCTCCACTTT

j_gene: TRBJ1-1
abundance: .
v_gene: TRBV5-1
d_gene: .
CDR3aa: CASSSFIVTGDKRGITEAFF
CDR3nt: TGCGCCAGCAGCTCATTTATTGTGACAGGAGACAAACGGGGTATCACTGAAGCTTTCTTT

j_gene: TRBJ1-2
abundance: .
v_gene: TRBV5-6
d_gene: .
CDR3aa: CASSPDSSYGYTF
CDR3nt: TGTGCCAGCAGCCCGGACAGCTCCTATGGCTACACCTTC

j_gene: TRBJ1-6
abundance: .
v_gene: TRBV7-9
d_gene: .
CDR3aa: CASGVNRDSPLHF
CDR3nt: TGTGCCAGCGGAGTTAACAGGGACTCACCCCTCCACTTT